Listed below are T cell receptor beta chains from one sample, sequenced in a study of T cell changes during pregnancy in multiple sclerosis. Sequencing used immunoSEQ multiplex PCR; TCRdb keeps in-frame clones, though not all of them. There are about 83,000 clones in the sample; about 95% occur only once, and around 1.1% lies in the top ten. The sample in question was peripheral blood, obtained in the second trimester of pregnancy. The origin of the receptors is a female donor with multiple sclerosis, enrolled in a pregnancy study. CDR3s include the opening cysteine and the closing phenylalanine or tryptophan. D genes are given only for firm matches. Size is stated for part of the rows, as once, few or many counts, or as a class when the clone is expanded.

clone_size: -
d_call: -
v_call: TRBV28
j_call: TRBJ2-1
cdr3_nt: TGTGCCAGCAGCCGCCAGGGGCTCAGAGGGGATGAGCAGTTCTTC
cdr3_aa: CASSRQGLRGDEQFF

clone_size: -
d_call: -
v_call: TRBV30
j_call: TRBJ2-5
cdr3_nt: TGTGCCTGGAGGGGCAGGGGAGTGTTGTTGGCCCAGTACTTC
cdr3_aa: CAWRGRGVLLAQYF

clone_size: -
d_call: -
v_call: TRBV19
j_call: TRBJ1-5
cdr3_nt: TGTGCCAGTAGTATCGGGGTTCTAGATCAGCCCCAGCATTTT
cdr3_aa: CASSIGVLDQPQHF

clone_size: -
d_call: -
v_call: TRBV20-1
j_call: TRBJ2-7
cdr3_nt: TGCAGTGCTGCCCATGGAGCCGAGCAGTACTTC
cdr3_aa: CSAAHGAEQYF

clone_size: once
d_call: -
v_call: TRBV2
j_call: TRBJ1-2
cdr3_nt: TGTGCCAGTCGGAAAGGGGCTAACTATGGCTACACCTTC
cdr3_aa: CASRKGANYGYTF

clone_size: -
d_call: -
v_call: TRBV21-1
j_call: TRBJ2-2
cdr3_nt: TGTGCCAGCAGCAAGGGTCTGGGACGGACAGTTGTGAAGGCCGGGGAGCTGTTTTTT
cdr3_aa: CASSKGLGRTVVKAGELFF

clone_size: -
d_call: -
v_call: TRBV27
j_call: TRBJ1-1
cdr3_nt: TGTGCCAGCAGTTTATTTGCCTCGGTTACTGAAGCTTTCTTT
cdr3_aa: CASSLFASVTEAFF

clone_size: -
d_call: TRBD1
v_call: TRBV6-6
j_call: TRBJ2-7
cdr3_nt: TGTGCCAGCAGTTACGGGACAGGGTCCTCCTACGAGCAGTACTTC
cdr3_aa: CASSYGTGSSYEQYF

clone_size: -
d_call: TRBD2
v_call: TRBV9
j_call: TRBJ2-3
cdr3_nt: TGTGCCAGCAGCGTAGTGGCTAGCGGGAAAAGCACAGATACGCAGTATTTT
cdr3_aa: CASSVVASGKSTDTQYF

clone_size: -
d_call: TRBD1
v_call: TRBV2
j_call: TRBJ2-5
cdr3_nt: TGTGCCAGCCCCCGGGACAGGGGGGGTAGAGAGACCCAGTACTTC
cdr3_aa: CASPRDRGGRETQYF

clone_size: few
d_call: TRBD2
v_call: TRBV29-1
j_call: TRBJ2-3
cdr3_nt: TGCAGCGTTGAAGTAGCCGCGGGAGGTACGCAGTATTTT
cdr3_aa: CSVEVAAGGTQYF

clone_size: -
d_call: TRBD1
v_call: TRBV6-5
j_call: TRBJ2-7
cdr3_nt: TGTGCCAGCAGTTACTCGCCGGGACAGAGCTACGAGCAGTACTTC
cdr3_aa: CASSYSPGQSYEQYF

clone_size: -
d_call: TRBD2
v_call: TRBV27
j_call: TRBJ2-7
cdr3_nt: TGTGCCAGCAGTTCCGGGACTAGCGGGAAGAACGAGCAGTACTTC
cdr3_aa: CASSSGTSGKNEQYF

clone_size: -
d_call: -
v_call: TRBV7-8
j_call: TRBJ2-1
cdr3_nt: TGTGCCAGCAGCTTAGCGGGAGGCAACTACAATGAGCAGTTCTTC
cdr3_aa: CASSLAGGNYNEQFF

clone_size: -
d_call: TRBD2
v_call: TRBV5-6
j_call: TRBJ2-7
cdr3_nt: TGTGCCAGCAGCTCCGGACTAGCGGGATCCTACGAGCAGTACTTC
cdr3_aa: CASSSGLAGSYEQYF

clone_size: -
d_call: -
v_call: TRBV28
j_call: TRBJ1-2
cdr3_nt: TGTGCCAGCAGTTTAGAGAGGGTCCTCTATGGCTACACCTTC
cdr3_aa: CASSLERVLYGYTF

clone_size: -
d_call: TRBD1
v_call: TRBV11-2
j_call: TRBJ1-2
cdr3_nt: TGTGCCAGCTCCCCGGGATGGGACAGGTATTCGTCTAACTATGGCTACACCTTC
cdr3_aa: CASSPGWDRYSSNYGYTF

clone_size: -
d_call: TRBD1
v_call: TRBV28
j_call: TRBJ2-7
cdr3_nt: TGTGCCAGCAGTTTCAGGGGGCGAGGGGAGCAGTACTTC
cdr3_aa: CASSFRGRGEQYF

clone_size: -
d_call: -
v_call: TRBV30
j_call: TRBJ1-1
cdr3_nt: TGTGCCTCGAGGTTAAGCGCGAACACTGAAGCTTTCTTT
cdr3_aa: CASRLSANTEAFF

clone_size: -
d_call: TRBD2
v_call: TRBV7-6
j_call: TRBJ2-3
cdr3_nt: TGTGCCAGCAGTCCCGTCCGGTCGGGAGGGACAGATACGCAGTATTTT
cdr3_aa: CASSPVRSGGTDTQYF

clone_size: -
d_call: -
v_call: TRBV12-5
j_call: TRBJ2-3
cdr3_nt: TGTGCTAGTGGTTTGGTACCTGAGGGAGAGGGTACGCAGTATTTT
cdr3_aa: CASGLVPEGEGTQYF

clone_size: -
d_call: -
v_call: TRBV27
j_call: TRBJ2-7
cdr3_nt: TGTGCCAGCAGTTTACTAGGACCCATCGGGAACGAGCAGTACTTC
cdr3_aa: CASSLLGPIGNEQYF

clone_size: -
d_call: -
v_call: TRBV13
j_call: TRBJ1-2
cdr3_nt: TGTGCCAGCAGCTTGGGCAGGGACTATGGCTACACCTTC
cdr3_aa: CASSLGRDYGYTF

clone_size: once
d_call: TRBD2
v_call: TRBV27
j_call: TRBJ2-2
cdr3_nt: TGTGCCAGCAGTTCACAGGGCCCGGGAGGGTACACCGGGGAGCTGTTTTTT
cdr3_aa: CASSSQGPGGYTGELFF

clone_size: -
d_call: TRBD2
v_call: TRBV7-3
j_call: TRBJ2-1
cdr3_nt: TGTGCCAGCAGCTCCGGGACTAGCGGATACAATGAGCAGTTCTTC
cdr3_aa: CASSSGTSGYNEQFF

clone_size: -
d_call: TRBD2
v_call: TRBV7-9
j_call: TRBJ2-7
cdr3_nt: TGTGCCAGCAGCCACCGGCTAGCGGGCTACTACGAGCAGTACTTC
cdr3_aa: CASSHRLAGYYEQYF

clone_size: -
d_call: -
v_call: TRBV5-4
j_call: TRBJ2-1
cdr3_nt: TGTGCCAGCAGCTTGGTCCTCAATGAGCAGTTCTTC
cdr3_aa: CASSLVLNEQFF

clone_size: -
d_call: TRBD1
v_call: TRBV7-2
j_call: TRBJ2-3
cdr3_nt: TGTGCCAGCAGCCCCTCAGGGGGTTCCCCCCCCGATACGCAGTATTTT
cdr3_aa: CASSPSGGSPPDTQYF

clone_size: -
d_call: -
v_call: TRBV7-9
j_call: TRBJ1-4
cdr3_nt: TGTGCCAGCAGCCCCCACTATCCGACGGGAGAAAAACTGTTTTTT
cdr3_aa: CASSPHYPTGEKLFF

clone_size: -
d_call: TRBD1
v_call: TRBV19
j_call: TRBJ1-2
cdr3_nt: TGTGCCAGTAGTGAGGCAGGGGGCAAAAACTATGGCTACACCTTC
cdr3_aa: CASSEAGGKNYGYTF

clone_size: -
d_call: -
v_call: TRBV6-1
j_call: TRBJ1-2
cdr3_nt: TGTGCCAGCAGAACCGGGACACAGAACTATGGCTACACCTTC
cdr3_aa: CASRTGTQNYGYTF

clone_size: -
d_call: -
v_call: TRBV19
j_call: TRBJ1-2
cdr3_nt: TGTGCCAGTAAACAAGGAGGGGATGGCTACACCTTC
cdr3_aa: CASKQGGDGYTF

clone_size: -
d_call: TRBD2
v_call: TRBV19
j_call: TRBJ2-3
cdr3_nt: TGTGCCACAAAGACTAGCGGGAGAGGGACAGATACGCAGTATTTT
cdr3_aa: CATKTSGRGTDTQYF

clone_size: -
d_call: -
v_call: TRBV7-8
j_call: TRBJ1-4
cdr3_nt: TGTGCCAGCAGCACAGGGACAACCCGTGGGGAAAAACTGTTTTTT
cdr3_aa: CASSTGTTRGEKLFF

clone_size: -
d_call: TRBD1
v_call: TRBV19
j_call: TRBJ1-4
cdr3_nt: TGTGCCAGTTCCCAACAGGGGGCGGTCGGTGAAAAACTGTTTTTT
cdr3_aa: CASSQQGAVGEKLFF

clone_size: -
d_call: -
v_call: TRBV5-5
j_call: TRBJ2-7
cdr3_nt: TGTGCCAGCAGCTTGGGGGGGCAGGGTAGGTACGAGCAGTACTTC
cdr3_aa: CASSLGGQGRYEQYF

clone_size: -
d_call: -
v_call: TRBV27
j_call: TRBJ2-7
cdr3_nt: TGTGCCAGCACGAGGGGGTCGACTCCCTACGAGCAGTACTTC
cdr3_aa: CASTRGSTPYEQYF

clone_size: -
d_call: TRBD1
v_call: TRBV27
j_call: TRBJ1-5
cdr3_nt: TGTGCCAGCAGTTCAGGACAGGGGCTCGGTCAGCCCCAGCATTTT
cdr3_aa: CASSSGQGLGQPQHF

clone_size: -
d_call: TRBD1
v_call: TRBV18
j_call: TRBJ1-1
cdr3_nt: TGTGCCAGCTCACCGATAGAGACGACAGGGTTTTACACTGAAGCTTTCTTT
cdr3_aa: CASSPIETTGFYTEAFF

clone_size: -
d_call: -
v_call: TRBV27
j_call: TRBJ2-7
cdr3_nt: TGTGCCAGCAGTTCCGGGACACTCCTCTCCGAGCAGTACTTC
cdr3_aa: CASSSGTLLSEQYF

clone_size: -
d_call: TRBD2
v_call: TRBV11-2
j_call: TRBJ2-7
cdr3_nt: TGTGCCAGCAGCTTAGCAGGGGGACTAGCGGGGGCCTACGAGCAGTACTTC
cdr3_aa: CASSLAGGLAGAYEQYF

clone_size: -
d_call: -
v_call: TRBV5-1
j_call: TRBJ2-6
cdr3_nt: TGCGCCAGCAGCCCGGGACATTCAGGGGCCAACGTCCTGACTTTC
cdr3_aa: CASSPGHSGANVLTF

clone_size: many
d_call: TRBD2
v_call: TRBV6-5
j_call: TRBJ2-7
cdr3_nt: TGTGCCAGCCGCCAGCGGGAATCCTACGAGCAGTACTTC
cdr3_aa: CASRQRESYEQYF

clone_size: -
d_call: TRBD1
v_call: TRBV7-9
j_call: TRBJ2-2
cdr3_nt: TGTGCCAGCAGCTTAGCGAGGGGGACAGGGGGCATTTACACCGGGGAGCTGTTTTTT
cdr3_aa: CASSLARGTGGIYTGELFF

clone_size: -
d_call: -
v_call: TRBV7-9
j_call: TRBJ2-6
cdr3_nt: TGTGCCAGCAGTAATATACACAGCTCTGGGGCCAACGTCCTGACTTTC
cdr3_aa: CASSNIHSSGANVLTF

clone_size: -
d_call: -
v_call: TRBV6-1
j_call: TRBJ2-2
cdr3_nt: TGTGCCAGCAGTGTCAAAAACACCGGGGAGCTGTTTTTT
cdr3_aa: CASSVKNTGELFF

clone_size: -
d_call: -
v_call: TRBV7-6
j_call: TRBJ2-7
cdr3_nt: TGTGCCAGCAGCAGCGGGACACCCTTATACTTC
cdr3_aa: CASSSGTPLYF

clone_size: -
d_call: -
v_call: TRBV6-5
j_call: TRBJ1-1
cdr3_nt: TGTGCCAGCAGCCCAGGGTTTGAGAACACTGAAGCTTTCTTT
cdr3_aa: CASSPGFENTEAFF

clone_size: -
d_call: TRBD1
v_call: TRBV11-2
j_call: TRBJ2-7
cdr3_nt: TGTGCCAGCAGCATCAATGGACAGGCCGCCTACGAGCAGTACTTC
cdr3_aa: CASSINGQAAYEQYF

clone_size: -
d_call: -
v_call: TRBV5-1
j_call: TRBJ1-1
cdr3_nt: TGCGCCAGCAGGGAGGGCGGCGCTGAAGCTTTCTTT
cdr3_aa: CASREGGAEAFF

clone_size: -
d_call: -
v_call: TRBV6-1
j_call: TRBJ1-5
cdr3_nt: TGTGCCATCCGAGAGTATTTGGGCAATCAGCCCCAGCATTTT
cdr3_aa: CAIREYLGNQPQHF

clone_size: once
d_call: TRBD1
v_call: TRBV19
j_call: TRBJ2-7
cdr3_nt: TGTGCCAGTAGTAAGGGGAACAGGGGCACCTCCCCAACCTATTACGAGCAGTACTTC
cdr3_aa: CASSKGNRGTSPTYYEQYF

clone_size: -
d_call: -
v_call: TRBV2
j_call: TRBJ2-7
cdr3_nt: TGTGCCAGCAGTGAAGGGGCAGTACGCGAGCAGTACTTC
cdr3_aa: CASSEGAVREQYF

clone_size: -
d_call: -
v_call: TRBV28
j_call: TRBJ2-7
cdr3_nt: TGTGCCAGCAGTCCCCCAGGGGCCGAGCAGTACTTC
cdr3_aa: CASSPPGAEQYF

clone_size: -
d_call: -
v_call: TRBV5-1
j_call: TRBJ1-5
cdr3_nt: TGCGCCAGCAGCTTGACCGGAACGACAGGCCAGCCCCAGCATTTT
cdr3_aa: CASSLTGTTGQPQHF

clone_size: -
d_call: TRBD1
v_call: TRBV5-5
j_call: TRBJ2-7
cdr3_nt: TGTGCCAGCAGCCGGACAGGGCAAATCTACGAGCAGTACTTC
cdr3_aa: CASSRTGQIYEQYF

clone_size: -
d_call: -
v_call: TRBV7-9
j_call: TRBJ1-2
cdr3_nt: TGTGCCAGCAGCTTCGGGGATCCTTCCCCCTATGGCTACACCTTC
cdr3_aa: CASSFGDPSPYGYTF

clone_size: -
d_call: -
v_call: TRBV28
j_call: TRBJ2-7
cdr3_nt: TGTGCCAGCAGTTTTCGTTCCGGGGTCTACGAGCAGTACTTC
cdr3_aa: CASSFRSGVYEQYF

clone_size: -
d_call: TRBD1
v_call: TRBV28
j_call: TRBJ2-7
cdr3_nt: TGTGCCAGCAGTTTCGATAGGACAGGCAACGAGCAGTACTTC
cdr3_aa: CASSFDRTGNEQYF

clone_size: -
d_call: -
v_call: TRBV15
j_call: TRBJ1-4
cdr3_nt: TGTGCCACCAGCCGGGCGGGGGTGCCTAATGAAAAACTGTTTTTT
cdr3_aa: CATSRAGVPNEKLFF